One sample yielded the 18 T cell receptor beta chains listed below, sequenced in a study of T-cell reconstitution after alpha-beta-depleted transplantation in children. The TCRbeta library was prepared with unique molecular identifiers. TCRdb used MiXCR to reprocess the PCR reads, holding one entry per CDR3 protein. Of nearly 250,000 distinct CDR3 sequences in the sample, 6.5% to 10% are singletons; the top ten hold 6.3%. The sequences come from PBMCs, mostly from graft donor cells, collected 180 days after TCRalphabeta/CD19-depleted stem cell transplant. Every receptor here comes from a male patient younger than 18 who had a stem cell transplant for acute lymphoblastic leukemia, so the T cells may come from the graft donor.

A note on this clonotype: A read error is possible here, since a much larger clone lies one base away. J is TRBJ1-5 and V is TRBV6-1; D is unclear. CDR3 length: 13 amino acids. Per the germline V gene, CDR1 is MNHNS and CDR2 is SASEGT. V lost 7 bases to trimming and J lost 0 bases, with 7 bases between them. For the CDR3, the DNA is TGTGCCAGCAAAACATATAGCAATCAGCCCCAGCATTTT. Protein sequence: CASKTYSNQPQHF.

In its sample, this clonotype was seen many times. The gene calls are TRBV20-1 and TRBJ2-7; maybe TRBD1 (6 bases). The germline gives CDR1 DFQATT, CDR2 SNEGSKA (reference sequence). Trimming took 3 bases from V and 0 from J, leaving 15 bases between them. The CDR3 has 15 amino acids. The CDR3 DNA is TGCAGTGCTAGGGCCGGGACACCTTTCTCCTACGAGCAGTACTTC. It translates to CSARAGTPFSYEQYF.

The chain couples TRBV4-2 to TRBJ2-7; 9 bases agree with TRBD2. V lost 0 bases, J lost 7 bases, and 10 bases stayed unmatched. The CDR3 loop spans 16 amino acids. Germline loops: CDR1 LGHNA, CDR2 YNFKEQ. The CDR3 DNA reads as TGTGCCAGCAGCCAAGATTCCCACCTAGCGGGAAAAGAGCAGTACTTC. Translated, it gives CASSQDSHLAGKEQYF.

At least ten counts were recorded for this clonotype. This chain uses TRBV28 with TRBJ1-6; D is ambiguous. The CDR3 covers 13 residues. CDR1 MDHEN and CDR2 SYDVKM come from the germline V gene. Trimming removed 3 bases from V and 7 bases from J, with 7 bases in between. CDR3 protein: CASSLRRNSPLHF. Here the CDR3 DNA reads TGTGCCAGCAGTTTGAGGAGGAATTCACCCCTCCACTTT.

The sample holds many counts of this clonotype. The chain couples TRBV4-2 to TRBJ2-2; D gene ambiguous. V was shortened by 4 bases and J by 3 bases, with 12 bases between the two germline ends. Per germline, CDR1 LGHNA and CDR2 YNFKEQ. CDR3 length equals 15 residues. The CDR3 loop reads CASSLILGDTGELFF. The CDR3 region has the DNA TGTGCCAGCAGCCTCATCTTAGGCGACACCGGGGAGCTGTTTTTT.

This clonotype came up many times. The CDR3 DNA is TGTGCCAGCAGTTCCGTGGGGCACACTGAAGCTTTCTTT. Protein sequence: CASSSVGHTEAFF. The chain carries TRBV6-2 or TRBV6-3 and TRBJ1-1; D possibly corresponds to TRBD1 (5 bases). The CDR3 consists of 13 residues. CDR1 and CDR2 from the germline V gene are MNHEY and SVGEGT. V dropped 4 bases and J dropped 3 bases, with 9 bases sitting between them.

This clonotype was recorded many times. The chain uses TRBV10-3 and TRBJ1-1, with unresolved D. Germline CDR1 reads ENHRY; CDR2 reads SYGVKD. V was cut by 0 bases and J by 4 bases, with 12 bases left in between. There are 15 residues in the CDR3. In DNA form, the CDR3 reads TGTGCCATCAGTGAGTCAAAAGGGTCAGGCACTGAAGCTTTCTTT. Its protein is CAISESKGSGTEAFF.

This clonotype appeared many times. This sequence joins TRBV7-3 and TRBJ2-7; D unresolved. Germline CDR1 and CDR2: SGHTA and FQGTGA. The CDR3 is made up of 15 amino acids. With 1 base removed from V and 2 bases from J, the gap between germline ends came to 12 bases. In DNA form, the CDR3 reads TGTGCCAGCAGCTTAAGGGCAGGTTTGCCCTACGAGCAGTACTTC. This codes for CASSLRAGLPYEQYF. The complete variable domain, with remaining parts taken from reference TRBV7-3 and TRBJ2-7, reads GAGVSQTPSNKVTEKGKYVELRCDPISGHTALYWYRQSLGQGPEFLIYFQGTGAADDSGLPNDRFFAVRPEGSVSTLKIQRTERGDSAVYLCASSLRAGLPYEQYFGPGTRLTVT.

This clonotype was counted at least ten times. The chain combines TRBV9 with TRBJ1-6; no firm D call. Trimming removed 3 bases at V and 2 bases at J, with 9 bases between. This CDR3 is built from 15 residues. Looked up from germline, CDR1 is SGDLS and CDR2 is YYNGEE. The CDR3 loop reads CASSASAPYNSPLHF. The CDR3, as DNA: TGTGCCAGCAGCGCCTCAGCCCCCTATAATTCACCCCTCCACTTT.

This clonotype has ten or more counts. This chain connects TRBV4-2 to TRBJ1-1; D unresolved. CDR1 is LGHNA and CDR2 is YNFKEQ in the germline V gene. The CDR3 covers 15 residues. V dropped 3 bases and J dropped 3 bases, with 14 bases sitting between them. For the CDR3, the DNA is TGTGCCAGCAGCCAGGGCCAGTGGGCCTACACTGAAGCTTTCTTT. Protein: CASSQGQWAYTEAFF.

The table lists this clonotype with many counts. The J gene is TRBJ1-6, the V gene TRBV6-2 or TRBV6-3; D not resolved. Germline V CDR1 and CDR2: MNHEY, SVGEGT. V gave up 7 bases and J gave up 7 bases, with 17 bases separating them. The CDR3 covers 15 residues. CDR3 loop: CASTYDSGANSPLHF. CDR3 in DNA: TGTGCCAGCACCTACGACTCCGGCGCAAATTCACCCCTCCACTTT.

At least ten counts were recorded for this clonotype. CDR3 sequence: CASRGTSSFYEQYF. CDR3 nucleotide sequence: TGTGCCAGCAGAGGGACTTCTTCCTTCTACGAGCAGTACTTC. The V gene is TRBV25-1, the J gene TRBJ2-7; the D gene is possibly TRBD2 (6 bases). Germline lookup yields CDR1 MGHDK and CDR2 SYGVNS. The ends were cut back, 6 bases at V and 3 bases at J, with 15 bases in the middle. The CDR3 covers 14 residues.

This clonotype was picked up many times. The rearrangement links TRBV3-1 to TRBJ2-7, with D possibly matching TRBD1 (6 bases). CDR1 is LGHDT and CDR2 is YNNKEL in the germline V gene (reference sequence). The length of the CDR3 is 11 residues. Trimming left V 1 base short and J 11 bases short, with 9 bases between. CDR3 residues: CASSQGGHKYF. CDR3 coding DNA: TGTGCCAGCAGCCAAGGGGGACACAAGTACTTC.

In its sample, this clonotype was seen many times. The chain carries TRBV7-6 and TRBJ2-3; 15 bases map to TRBD2. The ends lost 5 bases at V and 2 bases at J; junction bases unmatched: 5. This CDR3 is 17 amino acids long. The germline gives CDR1 SGHVS, CDR2 FNYEAQ. DNA of the CDR3: TGTGCCAGCAGCGCAGGACTAGCGGGAGGGAACACAGATACGCAGTATTTT. It encodes CASSAGLAGGNTDTQYF.

Ten or more counts support this clonotype. This rearrangement joins TRBV5-1 to TRBJ2-1, with D perhaps matching TRBD1 or TRBD2 (5 bases each). Germline CDR1 SGHRS, CDR2 YFSETQ. The CDR3 extends over 13 amino acids. V gave up 0 bases and J gave up 10 bases, with 11 bases separating them. CDR3 protein: CASSLGGIGEQFF. CDR3 bases: TGCGCCAGCAGCTTGGGGGGGATTGGGGAGCAGTTCTTC.

This clonotype was found many times. The gene calls are TRBV28 and TRBJ1-5; no definite D call. CDR3 length: 15 amino acids. Germline assignment: CDR1 MDHEN and CDR2 SYDVKM. Trimming took off 2 bases at V and 1 base at J, with 9 bases between the two ends. CDR3 loop: CASSLDTASNQPQHF. For the CDR3, the DNA is TGTGCCAGCAGTTTAGACACCGCAAGCAATCAGCCCCAGCATTTT.

This clonotype was recorded at least ten times. The rearrangement joins TRBV7-3 to TRBJ2-1; 9 bases are a match to TRBD1. CDR3 length: 12 residues. The germline V gene encodes CDR1 SGHTA and CDR2 FQGTGA. The J segment lost 9 bases and the V segment lost 5 bases, leaving 2 bases of the junction unmatched. The CDR3 sequence: CASSRTGAEQFF. DNA for the CDR3: TGTGCCAGCAGCCGGACAGGGGCTGAGCAGTTCTTC.

This clonotype appeared many times. V and J are TRBV7-2 and TRBJ2-5, with TRBD2 matching over 11 bases. Trimming cost V 3 bases and J 1 base; bases outside gene matches: 4. In germline, CDR1 is SGHTA, CDR2 FQGNSA. The CDR3 covers 16 residues. CDR3 sequence: CASSFSGGAGQETQYF. The CDR3 coding sequence is TGTGCCAGCAGCTTTAGCGGGGGGGCCGGCCAAGAGACCCAGTACTTC.